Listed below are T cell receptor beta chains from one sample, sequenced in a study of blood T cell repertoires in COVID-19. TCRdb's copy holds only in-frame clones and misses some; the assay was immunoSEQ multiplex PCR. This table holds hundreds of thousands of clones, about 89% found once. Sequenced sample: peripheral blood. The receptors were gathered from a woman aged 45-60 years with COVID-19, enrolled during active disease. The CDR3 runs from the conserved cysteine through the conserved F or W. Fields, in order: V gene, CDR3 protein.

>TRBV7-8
CASTEGQGDDQPQHF
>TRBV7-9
CASSLVEGANTEAFF
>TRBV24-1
CATSGRLTDTQYF
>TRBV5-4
CASSARTSYEQYF
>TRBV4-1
CASSQDGPRAYEQYF
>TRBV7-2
CASSPSTGANYGYTF
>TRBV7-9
CASSFLPPTGNTIYF
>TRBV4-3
CASSHGGRGEETQYF
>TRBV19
CASSTQTGSVGYGYTF
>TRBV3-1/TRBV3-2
CASSQDPYSTGDGYTF
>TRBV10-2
CASSESGAALSYEQYF
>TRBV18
CASSPLGPTGSGTEAFF
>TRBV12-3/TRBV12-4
CASSPDRNYGYTF
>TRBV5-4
CASSPMGGAGGYGYTF
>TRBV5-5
CASSPSSYEQYF
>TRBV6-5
CASRDRGQETQYF
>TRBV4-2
CASSQEWTTAGELFF
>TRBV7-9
CASSRQGASGNTIYF
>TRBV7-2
CASSFGGLAGDLEQYF
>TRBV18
CASSPSTGVTGELFF
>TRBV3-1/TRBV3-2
CASSHLAGGTDTQYF
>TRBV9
CASSVGGGQGDQPQHF
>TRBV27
CASRDMGLERSSYEQYF
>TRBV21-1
CASSKALHFTQGGPRDEQFF
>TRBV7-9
CASSSTPGRGTYEQYF